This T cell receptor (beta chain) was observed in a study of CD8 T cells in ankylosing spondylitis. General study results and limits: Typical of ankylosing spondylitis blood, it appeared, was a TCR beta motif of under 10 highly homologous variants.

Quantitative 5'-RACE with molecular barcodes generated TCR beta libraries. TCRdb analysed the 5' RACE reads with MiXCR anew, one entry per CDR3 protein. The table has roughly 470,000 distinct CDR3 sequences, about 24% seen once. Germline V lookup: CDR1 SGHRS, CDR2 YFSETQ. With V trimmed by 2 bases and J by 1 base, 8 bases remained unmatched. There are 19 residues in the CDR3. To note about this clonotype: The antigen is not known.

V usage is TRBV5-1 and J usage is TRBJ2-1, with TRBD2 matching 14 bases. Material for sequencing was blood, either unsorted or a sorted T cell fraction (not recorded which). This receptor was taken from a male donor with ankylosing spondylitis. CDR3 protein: CASSFTGTSGSSSYNEQFF. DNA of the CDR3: TGCGCCAGCAGCTTCACCGGGACTAGCGGGAGTTCGTCCTACAATGAGCAGTTCTTC.